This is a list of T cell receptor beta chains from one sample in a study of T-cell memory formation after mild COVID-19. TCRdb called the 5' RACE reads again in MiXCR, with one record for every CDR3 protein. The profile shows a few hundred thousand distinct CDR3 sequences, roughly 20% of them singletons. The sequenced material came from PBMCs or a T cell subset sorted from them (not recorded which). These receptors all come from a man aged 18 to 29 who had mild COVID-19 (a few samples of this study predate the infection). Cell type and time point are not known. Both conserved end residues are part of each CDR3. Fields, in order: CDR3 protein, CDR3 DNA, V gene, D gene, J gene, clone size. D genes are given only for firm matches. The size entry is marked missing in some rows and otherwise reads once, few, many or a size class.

CDR3aa: CASSLAGIGNQPQHF
CDR3nt: TGTGCCAGCAGCTTAGCGGGAATAGGCAATCAGCCCCAGCATTTT
v_gene: TRBV11-1
d_gene: NA
j_gene: TRBJ1-5
abundance: NA

CDR3aa: CASSIEAAGGTDTQYF
CDR3nt: TGTGCCAGTAGTATAGAGGCGGCGGGGGGTACAGATACGCAGTATTTT
v_gene: TRBV19
d_gene: TRBD2
j_gene: TRBJ2-3
abundance: NA

CDR3aa: CASSQQGFYEQYF
CDR3nt: TGCGCCAGCAGCCAACAGGGATTCTACGAGCAGTACTTC
v_gene: TRBV4-1
d_gene: NA
j_gene: TRBJ2-7
abundance: NA

CDR3aa: CATDDRVFGNTIYF
CDR3nt: TGTGCCACCGATGACAGGGTATTTGGAAACACCATATATTTT
v_gene: TRBV7-9
d_gene: TRBD1
j_gene: TRBJ1-3
abundance: NA

CDR3aa: CASSQETGSSYNEQFF
CDR3nt: TGTGCCAGCAGCCAAGAGACAGGGAGCTCCTACAATGAGCAGTTCTTC
v_gene: TRBV4-2
d_gene: TRBD1
j_gene: TRBJ2-1
abundance: few

CDR3aa: CASSEQGRGNTIYF
CDR3nt: TGTGCCAGCAGTGAACAGGGGAGGGGAAACACCATATATTTT
v_gene: TRBV25-1
d_gene: NA
j_gene: TRBJ1-3
abundance: few

CDR3aa: CSARLAGSWEETQYF
CDR3nt: TGCAGTGCTAGACTAGCGGGGAGTTGGGAAGAGACCCAGTACTTC
v_gene: TRBV20-1
d_gene: TRBD2
j_gene: TRBJ2-5
abundance: NA

CDR3aa: CAISEPVRNGDTEAFF
CDR3nt: TGTGCCATCAGTGAACCAGTCCGGAACGGGGACACTGAAGCTTTCTTT
v_gene: TRBV10-3
d_gene: NA
j_gene: TRBJ1-1
abundance: NA

CDR3aa: CASSSTVYSNQPQHF
CDR3nt: TGTGCCAGCAGCTCTACTGTTTATAGCAATCAGCCCCAGCATTTT
v_gene: TRBV7-2
d_gene: NA
j_gene: TRBJ1-5
abundance: NA

CDR3aa: CASSLGQAPLAGANVLTF
CDR3nt: TGCGCCAGCAGCTTGGGACAGGCCCCCCTAGCGGGGGCCAACGTCCTGACTTTC
v_gene: TRBV5-1
d_gene: NA
j_gene: TRBJ2-6
abundance: few